This TCR beta chain emerged from a study of PD-L1 blockade in urothelial cancer. Whole-study context: The patients first took atezolizumab in 2014, receiving 1,200 mg intravenously every 3 weeks. Per blood sample, T cells had a median of roughly 150,000.

Findings of the study overall: Below-median blood TCR clonality before treatment forecast better survival.

Sequenced by immunoSEQ multiplex PCR; TCRdb stores in-frame clones only, minus some. The table has about 91,000 clones, roughly 83% seen once. Indicated time point: peripheral blood 6 weeks after treatment start. Each patient gave between 1 and 8 samples of peripheral blood mononuclear cells, which were collected pretreatment and during treatment. About this clone itself: Its antigen is unidentified.

The CDR3 contains 12 residues. Between the trimmed V and J ends, which lost 5 bases and 10 bases, there was a span of 13 bases. In germline, CDR1 is SGHTA, CDR2 FQGNSA. The sequences come from PBMCs, collected around atezolizumab (anti-PD-L1) treatment. The source is a man in his sixties or seventies with urothelial cancer. The rearrangement links TRBV7-2 to TRBJ2-3, with D possibly TRBD2 on 7 matching bases. In DNA, the CDR3 is TGTGCCAGCAGCCTAAGGGGGGGGGCGCAGTATTTT. Encoded protein: CASSLRGGAQYF. Full variable domain (missing parts from reference TRBV7-2 and TRBJ2-3): GAGVSQSPSNKVTEKGKDVELRCDPISGHTALYWYRQSLGQGLEFLIYFQGNSAPDKSGLPSDRFSAERTGGSVSTLTIQRTQQEDSAVYLCASSLRGGAQYFGPGTRLTVL.